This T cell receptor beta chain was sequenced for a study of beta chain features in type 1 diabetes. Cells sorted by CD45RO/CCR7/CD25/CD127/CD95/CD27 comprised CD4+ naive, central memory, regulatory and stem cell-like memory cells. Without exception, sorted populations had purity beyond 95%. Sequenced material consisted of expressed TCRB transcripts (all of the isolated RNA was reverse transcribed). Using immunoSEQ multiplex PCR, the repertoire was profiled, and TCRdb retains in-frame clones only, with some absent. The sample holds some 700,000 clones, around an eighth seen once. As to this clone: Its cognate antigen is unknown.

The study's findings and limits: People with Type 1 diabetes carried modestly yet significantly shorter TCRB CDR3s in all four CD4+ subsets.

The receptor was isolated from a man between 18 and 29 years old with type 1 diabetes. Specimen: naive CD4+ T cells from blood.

CDR3 in amino acids: CAWSPGLAGLRTSTDTQYF. The CDR3 region has the DNA TGTGCCTGGAGTCCCGGACTAGCGGGGCTACGGACAAGCACAGATACGCAGTATTTT. The chain joins TRBV30 to TRBJ2-3, with 12 bases matching TRBD2. Per germline, CDR1 GTSNPN and CDR2 SVGIG (reference sequence). V trimming: 2 bases; J trimming: 0 bases; junction bases outside the gene matches: 12. The CDR3 length is 19 residues.